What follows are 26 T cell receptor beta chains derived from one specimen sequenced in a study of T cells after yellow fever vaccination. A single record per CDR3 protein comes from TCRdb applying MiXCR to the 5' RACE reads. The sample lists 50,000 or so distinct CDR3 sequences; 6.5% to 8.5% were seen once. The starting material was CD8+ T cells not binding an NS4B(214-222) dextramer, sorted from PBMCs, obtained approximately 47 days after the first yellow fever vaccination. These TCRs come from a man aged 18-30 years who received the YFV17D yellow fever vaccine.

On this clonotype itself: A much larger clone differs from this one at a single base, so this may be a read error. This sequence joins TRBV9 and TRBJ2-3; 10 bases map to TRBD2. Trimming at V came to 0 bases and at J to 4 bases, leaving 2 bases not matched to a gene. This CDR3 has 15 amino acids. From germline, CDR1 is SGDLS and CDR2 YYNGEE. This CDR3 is CASSVEGLASDTQYF. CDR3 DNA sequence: TGTGCCAGCAGCGTAGAGGGACTAGCGTCAGATACGCAGTATTTT.

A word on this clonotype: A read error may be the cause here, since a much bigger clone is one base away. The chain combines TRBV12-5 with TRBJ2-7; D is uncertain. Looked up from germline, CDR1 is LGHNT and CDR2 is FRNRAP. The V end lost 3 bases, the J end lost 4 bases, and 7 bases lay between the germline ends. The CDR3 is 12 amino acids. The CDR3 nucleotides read TGTGCTAGTGGTTTTGACGGATACGAGCAGTACTTC. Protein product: CASGFDGYEQYF.

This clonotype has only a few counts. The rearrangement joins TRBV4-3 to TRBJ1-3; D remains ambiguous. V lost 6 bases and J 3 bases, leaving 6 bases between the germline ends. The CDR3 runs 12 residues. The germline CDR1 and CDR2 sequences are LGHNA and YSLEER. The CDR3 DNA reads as TGCGCCAGCAGTCCCAATGGAAACACCATATATTTT. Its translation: CASSPNGNTIYF.

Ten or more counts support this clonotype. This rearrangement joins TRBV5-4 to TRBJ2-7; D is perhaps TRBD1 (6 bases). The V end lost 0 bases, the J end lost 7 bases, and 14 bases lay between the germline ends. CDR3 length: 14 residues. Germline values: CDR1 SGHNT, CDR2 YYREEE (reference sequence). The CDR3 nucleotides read TGTGCCAGCAGCTTGGAGGCAGGGGCAAGGGAGCAGTACTTC. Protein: CASSLEAGAREQYF.

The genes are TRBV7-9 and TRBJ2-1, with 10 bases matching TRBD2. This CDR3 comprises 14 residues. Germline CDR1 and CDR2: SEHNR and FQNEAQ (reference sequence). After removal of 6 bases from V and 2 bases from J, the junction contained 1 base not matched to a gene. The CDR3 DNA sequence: TGTGCCAGCAGAACTAGCGGGGCCTACAATGAGCAGTTCTTC. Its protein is CASRTSGAYNEQFF. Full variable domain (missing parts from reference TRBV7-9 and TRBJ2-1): DTGVSQNPRHKITKRGQNVTFRCDPISEHNRLYWYRQTLGQGPEFLTYFQNEAQLEKSRLLSDRFSAERPKGSFSTLEIQRTEQGDSAMYLCASRTSGAYNEQFFGPGTRLTVL.

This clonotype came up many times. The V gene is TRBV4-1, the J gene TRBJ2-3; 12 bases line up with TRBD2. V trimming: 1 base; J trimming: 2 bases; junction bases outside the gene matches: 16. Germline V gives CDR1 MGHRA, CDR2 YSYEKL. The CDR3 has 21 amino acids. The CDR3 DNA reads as TGCGCCAGCAGCCAAGTTCCGACACGAACTAGCGGGGGGCTACCCACAGATACGCAGTATTTT. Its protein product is CASSQVPTRTSGGLPTDTQYF.

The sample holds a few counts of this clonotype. The CDR3 DNA sequence: TGCGCCAGCAGCCAAGAATCGGGGGAATACAATGAGCAGTTCTTC. It codes for CASSQESGEYNEQFF. The V gene is TRBV4-1, the J gene TRBJ2-1, with D possibly TRBD2 on 6 matching bases. CDR3 length: 15 residues. V lost 0 bases and J 4 bases, leaving 10 bases between the germline ends. Germline V gene lookup returns CDR1 MGHRA and CDR2 YSYEKL.

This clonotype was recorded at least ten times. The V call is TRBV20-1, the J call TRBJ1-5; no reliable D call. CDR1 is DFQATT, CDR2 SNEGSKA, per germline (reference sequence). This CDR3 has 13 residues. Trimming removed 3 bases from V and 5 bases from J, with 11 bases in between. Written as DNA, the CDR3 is TGCAGTGCTAGCTCGTTGGGAGATCAGCCCCAGCATTTT. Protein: CSASSLGDQPQHF.

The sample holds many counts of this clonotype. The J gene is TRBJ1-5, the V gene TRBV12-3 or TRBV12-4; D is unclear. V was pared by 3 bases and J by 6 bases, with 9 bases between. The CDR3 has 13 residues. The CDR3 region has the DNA TGTGCCAGCAGTTTTTCCCTGGGTCAGCCCCAGCATTTT. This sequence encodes CASSFSLGQPQHF.

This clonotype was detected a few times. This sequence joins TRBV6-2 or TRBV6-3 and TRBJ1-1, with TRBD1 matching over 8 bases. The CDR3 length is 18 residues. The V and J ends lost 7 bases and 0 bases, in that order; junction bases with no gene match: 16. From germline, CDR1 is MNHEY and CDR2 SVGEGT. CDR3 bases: TGTGCCAGCAACCTGGACAGGGTAACCCTCACCCTGAACACTGAAGCTTTCTTT. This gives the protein CASNLDRVTLTLNTEAFF.

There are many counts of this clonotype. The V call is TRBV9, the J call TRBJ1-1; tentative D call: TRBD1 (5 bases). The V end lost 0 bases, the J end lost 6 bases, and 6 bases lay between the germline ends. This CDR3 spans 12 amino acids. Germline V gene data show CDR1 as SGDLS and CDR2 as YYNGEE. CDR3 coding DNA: TGTGCCAGCAGCGTAGGAGGGGCTGAAGCTTTCTTT. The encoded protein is CASSVGGAEAFF.

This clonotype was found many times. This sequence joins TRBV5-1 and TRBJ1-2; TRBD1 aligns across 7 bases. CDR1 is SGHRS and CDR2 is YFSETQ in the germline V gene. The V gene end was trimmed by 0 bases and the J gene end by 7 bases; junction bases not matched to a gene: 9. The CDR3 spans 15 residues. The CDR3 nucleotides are TGCGCCAGCAGCTTGGCGACAGGGCGATCGCGTGGCTACACCTTC. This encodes CASSLATGRSRGYTF.

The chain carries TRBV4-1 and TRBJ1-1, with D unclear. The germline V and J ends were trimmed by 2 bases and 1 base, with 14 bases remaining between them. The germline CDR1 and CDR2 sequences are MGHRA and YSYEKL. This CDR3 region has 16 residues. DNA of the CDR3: TGCGCCAGCAGCCAACGCCAAGGACGGTCGAACACTGAAGCTTTCTTT. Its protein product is CASSQRQGRSNTEAFF.

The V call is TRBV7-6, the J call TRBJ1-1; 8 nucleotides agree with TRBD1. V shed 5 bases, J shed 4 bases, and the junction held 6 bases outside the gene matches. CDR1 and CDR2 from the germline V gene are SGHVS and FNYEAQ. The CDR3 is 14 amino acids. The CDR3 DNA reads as TGTGCCAGCAGCCTTCAGGGGGCCAGCACTGAAGCTTTCTTT. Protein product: CASSLQGASTEAFF.

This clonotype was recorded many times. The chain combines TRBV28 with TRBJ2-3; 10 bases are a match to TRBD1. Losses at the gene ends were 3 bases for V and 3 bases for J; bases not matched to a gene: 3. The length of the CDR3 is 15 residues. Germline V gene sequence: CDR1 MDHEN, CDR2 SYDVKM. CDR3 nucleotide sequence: TGTGCCAGCAGTTTGGGGACAGGGGAGACAGATACGCAGTATTTT. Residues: CASSLGTGETDTQYF.

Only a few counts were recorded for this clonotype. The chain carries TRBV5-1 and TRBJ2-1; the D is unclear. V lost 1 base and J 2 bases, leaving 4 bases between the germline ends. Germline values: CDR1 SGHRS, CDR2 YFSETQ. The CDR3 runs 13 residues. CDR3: CASSLPPYNEQFF. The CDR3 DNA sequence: TGCGCCAGCAGCTTGCCCCCCTACAATGAGCAGTTCTTC.

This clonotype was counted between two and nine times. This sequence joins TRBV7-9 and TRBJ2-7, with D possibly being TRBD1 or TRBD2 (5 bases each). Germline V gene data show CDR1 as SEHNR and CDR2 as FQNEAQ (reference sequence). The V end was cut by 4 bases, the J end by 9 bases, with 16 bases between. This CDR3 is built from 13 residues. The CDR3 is CASSSRDVSRQYV. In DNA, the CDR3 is TGTGCCAGCAGCTCCCGGGACGTCTCCCGGCAGTACGTC.

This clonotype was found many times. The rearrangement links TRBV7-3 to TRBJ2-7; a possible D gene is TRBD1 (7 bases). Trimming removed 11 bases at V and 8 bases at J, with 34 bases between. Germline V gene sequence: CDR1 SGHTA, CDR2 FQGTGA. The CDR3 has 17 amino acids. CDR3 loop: CAGRYRGYLREESQQYV. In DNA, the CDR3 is TGTGCCGGACGTTACAGGGGCTACCTTAGGGAGGAGAGTCAGCAGTACGTC.

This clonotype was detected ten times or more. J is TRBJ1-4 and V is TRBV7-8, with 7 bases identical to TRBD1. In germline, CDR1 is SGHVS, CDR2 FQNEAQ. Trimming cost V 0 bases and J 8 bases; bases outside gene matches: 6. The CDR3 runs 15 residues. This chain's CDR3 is CASSLAGGEEEKLFF. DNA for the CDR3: TGTGCCAGCAGCTTAGCAGGGGGCGAGGAAGAAAAACTGTTTTTT.

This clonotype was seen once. Written as DNA, the CDR3 is TGTGCCACCAGCAGAGACAGGGGGCATCAGCCCCAGCATTTT. Its translation is CATSRDRGHQPQHF. The chain recombines TRBV15 with TRBJ1-5; TRBD1 agrees at 8 bases. Unmatched junction bases numbered 0, after V lost 0 bases and J lost 5 bases. Germline values: CDR1 LNHNV, CDR2 YYDKDF (reference sequence). There are 14 residues in the CDR3.

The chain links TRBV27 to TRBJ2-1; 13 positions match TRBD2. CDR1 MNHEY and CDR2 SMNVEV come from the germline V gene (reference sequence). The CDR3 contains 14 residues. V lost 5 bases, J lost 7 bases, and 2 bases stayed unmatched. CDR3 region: CASSPGLAGNEQFF. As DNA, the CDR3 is TGTGCCAGCAGTCCGGGACTAGCGGGGAATGAGCAGTTCTTC.

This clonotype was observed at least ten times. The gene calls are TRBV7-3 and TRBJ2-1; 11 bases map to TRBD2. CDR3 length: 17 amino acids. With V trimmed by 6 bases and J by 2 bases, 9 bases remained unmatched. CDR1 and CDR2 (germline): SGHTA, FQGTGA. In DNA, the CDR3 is TGTGCCAGCAGGGCTAGCGGGGGGATCTTCACCTACAATGAGCAGTTCTTC. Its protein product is CASRASGGIFTYNEQFF.

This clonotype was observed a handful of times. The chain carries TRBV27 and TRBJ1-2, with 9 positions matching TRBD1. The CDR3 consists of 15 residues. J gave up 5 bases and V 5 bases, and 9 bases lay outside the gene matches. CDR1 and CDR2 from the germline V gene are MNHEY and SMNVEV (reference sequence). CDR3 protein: CASSMTGGGMYGYTF. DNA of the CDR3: TGTGCCAGCAGTATGACAGGGGGGGGAATGTATGGCTACACCTTC.

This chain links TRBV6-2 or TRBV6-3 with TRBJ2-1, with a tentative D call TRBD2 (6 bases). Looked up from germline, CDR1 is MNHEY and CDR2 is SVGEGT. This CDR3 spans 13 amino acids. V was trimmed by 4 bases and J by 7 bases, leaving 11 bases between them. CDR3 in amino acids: CASSWPGRNEQFF. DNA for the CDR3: TGTGCCAGCAGTTGGCCAGGGAGGAATGAGCAGTTCTTC.

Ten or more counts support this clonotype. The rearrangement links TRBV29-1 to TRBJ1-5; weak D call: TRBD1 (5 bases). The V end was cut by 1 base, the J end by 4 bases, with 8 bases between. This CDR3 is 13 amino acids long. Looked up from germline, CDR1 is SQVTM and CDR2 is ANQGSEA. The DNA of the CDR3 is TGCAGCGTTGAAGTCGGGGGAAATCAGCCCCAGCATTTT. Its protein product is CSVEVGGNQPQHF. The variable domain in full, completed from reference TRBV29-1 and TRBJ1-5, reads SAVISQKPSRDICQRGTSLTIQCQVDSQVTMMFWYRQQPGQSLTLIATANQGSEATYESGFVIDKFPISRPNLTFSTLTVSNMSPEDSSIYLCSVEVGGNQPQHFGDGTRLSIL.

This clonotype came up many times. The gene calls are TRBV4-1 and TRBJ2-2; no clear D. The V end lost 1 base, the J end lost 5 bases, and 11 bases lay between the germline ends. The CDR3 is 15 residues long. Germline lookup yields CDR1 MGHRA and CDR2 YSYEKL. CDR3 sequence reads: CASSQGHRSTGELFF. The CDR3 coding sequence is TGCGCCAGCAGCCAAGGGCATAGGAGTACCGGGGAGCTGTTTTTT.